The 29 T cell receptor beta chains below were found in one sample sequenced in a study of blood T cells in healthy people across ages. Next came a second PCR, run for about 7 to 12 cycles, which used a sample-barcoded 5' primer along with a J-beta primer mix. Using its own MiXCR run on the 5' RACE reads, TCRdb lists one record per CDR3 protein. In the table there are 1.5 million to 2 million distinct CDR3 sequences, 28% of which are singletons. Sample: blood. These receptors originate from a woman aged 25 to 39 in good health.

This clonotype has at least ten counts. The V and J genes are TRBV7-2 and TRBJ1-6; D might be TRBD1 (5 bases). Trimming took 1 base from V and 11 from J, leaving 15 bases between them. The CDR3 covers 15 residues. In germline, CDR1 is SGHTA, CDR2 FQGNSA. This CDR3 reads CASSLERGARTPLHF. The CDR3 DNA is TGTGCCAGCAGCTTAGAGAGAGGGGCCCGGACACCCCTCCACTTT.

This clonotype has more than one count but fewer than ten. This chain links TRBV12-3 or TRBV12-4 with TRBJ1-1; D gene unclear. V gave up 8 bases and J gave up 0 bases, with 13 bases separating them. This CDR3 comprises 14 residues. The CDR3 DNA reads TGTGCCAGCGTTCGGAACCGGATGAACACTGAAGCTTTCTTT. Encoded protein: CASVRNRMNTEAFF.

This chain connects TRBV5-1 to TRBJ1-2; 10 bases line up with TRBD1. J was trimmed by 8 bases and V by 0 bases; bases with no gene match: 4. The CDR3 runs to 14 residues. The V gene's germline CDR1 is SGHRS and CDR2 YFSETQ. DNA of the CDR3: TGCGCCAGCAGCTTGGCGACAGGGGGCAAAGGCTACACCTTC. Protein sequence: CASSLATGGKGYTF.

This clonotype was counted only a few times. This chain uses TRBV27 with TRBJ2-1; D not resolved. Per the germline V gene, CDR1 is MNHEY and CDR2 is SMNVEV (reference sequence). This CDR3 has 16 residues. Trimming stripped 6 bases from V and 1 base from J, with 16 bases between. The CDR3 DNA reads as TGTGCCAGCAGCCCCTGGTCCGGCCTATCCTACAATGAGCAGTTCTTC. Residues: CASSPWSGLSYNEQFF.

This clonotype was detected a few times. The rearrangement links TRBV10-3 to TRBJ2-3; TRBD2 aligns across 10 bases. With 6 bases clipped from V and 2 bases from J, the junction kept 8 bases outside the gene matches. The CDR3 has 16 residues. Germline V gene sequence: CDR1 ENHRY, CDR2 SYGVKD. CDR3 sequence: CAIRPASGGVTDTQYF. CDR3 nucleotides: TGTGCCATCAGGCCCGCCAGCGGGGGGGTCACAGATACGCAGTATTTT.

This chain links TRBV12-5 with TRBJ2-1, with D unclear. The CDR3 contains 11 residues. CDR1 is LGHNT, CDR2 FRNRAP, per germline. For the CDR3, the DNA is TGTGCAGGAAGGGAATGGAATGAGCAGTTCTTC. Amino acid sequence: CAGREWNEQFF.

Remarks on this clonotype: Given the absence of the conserved phenylalanine or tryptophan at the CDR3 end, a read error is likely. The chain carries TRBV5-1 and TRBJ2-7; TRBD2 matches 8 bases. The J call is doubtful: the DNA matches TRBJ2-5 better. This CDR3 region has 15 residues. Germline CDR1 SGHRS, CDR2 YFSETQ. The CDR3 is CASSPAGGAEETQYN. In DNA, the CDR3 is TGCGCCAGCAGCCCCGCGGGGGGAGCCGAAGAGACCCAGTACAAC.

This clonotype was seen a few times. V gene TRBV5-6 combines with J gene TRBJ1-6, with D possibly matching TRBD1 (5 bases). From germline, CDR1 is SGHDT and CDR2 YYEEEE. Trimming stripped 8 bases from V and 4 bases from J, with 10 bases between. The CDR3 consists of 13 residues. The CDR3 DNA sequence: TGTGCCAGTCAGGACAAATATAATTCACCCCTCCACTTT. Translating it yields CASQDKYNSPLHF.

This clonotype was picked up many times. V is TRBV5-1 and J is TRBJ2-1, with TRBD2 identical over 9 bases. V trimming: 7 bases; J trimming: 7 bases; junction bases outside the gene matches: 12. The CDR3 runs 15 residues. Germline CDR1 SGHRS, CDR2 YFSETQ. The CDR3 is CASGPGTSSSNEQFF. The CDR3 nucleotides read TGCGCCAGCGGGCCCGGGACTAGCAGTAGTAATGAGCAGTTCTTC.

The chain couples TRBV2 to TRBJ1-1; D is uncertain. CDR3 length: 14 amino acids. V lost 3 bases to trimming and J lost 7 bases, with 15 bases between them. CDR1 is SNHLY and CDR2 is FYNNEI in the germline V gene. The CDR3 reads CASSDPSTSNEAFF. The DNA of the CDR3 is TGTGCCAGCAGTGACCCCTCCACATCGAATGAAGCTTTCTTT.

This clonotype showed up just a few times. The rearrangement uses TRBV10-2 and TRBJ2-1, with 8 bases aligning to TRBD2. There are 16 residues in the CDR3. In germline, CDR1 is WSHSY, CDR2 SAAADI. The J segment lost 0 bases and the V segment lost 4 bases, leaving 5 bases of the junction unmatched. The CDR3 DNA follows: TGCGCCAGCAGTGGCGGGAGGACAAGCTCCTACAATGAGCAGTTCTTC. Translating it yields CASSGGRTSSYNEQFF.

The gene calls are TRBV7-3 and TRBJ2-7; TRBD2 aligns across 7 bases. The junction had 11 bases not matched to a gene; V was cut back by 5 bases and J by 7 bases. Per the germline V gene, CDR1 is SGHTA and CDR2 is FQGTGA. The CDR3 has 14 amino acids. The CDR3 DNA reads TGTGCCAGCAGCCAAGCGGGGCGGAGCAATGAGCAGTACTTC. This translates into CASSQAGRSNEQYF.

This sequence joins TRBV28 and TRBJ2-3; 7 bases line up with TRBD2. V dropped 5 bases and J dropped 4; count of bases not matched to a gene: 15. Germline V gives CDR1 MDHEN, CDR2 SYDVKM. The CDR3 is made up of 17 amino acids. The CDR3 nucleotides read TGTGCCAGCAGTCCGTCCTCTAGCGGTGAGCGGCCAGATACGCAGTATTTT. It is translated as CASSPSSSGERPDTQYF.

The chain employs TRBV7-2 and TRBJ1-6, with 7 positions matching TRBD1. Trimming at V came to 6 bases and at J to 4 bases, leaving 9 bases not matched to a gene. The germline CDR1 and CDR2 sequences are SGHTA and FQGNSA. There are 16 residues in the CDR3. The CDR3 DNA reads as TGTGCCAGCAGGTTTGACAGGGAAGAATATAATTCACCCCTCCACTTT. It translates to CASRFDREEYNSPLHF.

V usage is TRBV5-1 and J usage is TRBJ1-1; no firm D call. Germline lookup yields CDR1 SGHRS and CDR2 YFSETQ. V was cut by 0 bases and J by 5 bases, with 8 bases left in between. The length of the CDR3 is 13 residues. The CDR3 nucleotides are TGCGCCAGCAGCTTGGAAGATGGGACTGAAGCTTTCTTT. Its protein product is CASSLEDGTEAFF. The full variable domain, rest sourced from reference TRBV5-1 and TRBJ1-1, is KAGVTQTPRYLIKTRGQQVTLSCSPISGHRSVSWYQQTPGQGLQFLFEYFSETQRNKGNFPGRFSGRQFSNSRSEMNVSTLELGDSALYLCASSLEDGTEAFFGQGTRLTVV.

This clonotype has a handful of counts. The chain couples TRBV7-9 to TRBJ2-5, with 7 positions matching TRBD2. V dropped 4 bases and J dropped 2; count of bases not matched to a gene: 4. Germline CDR1 and CDR2: SEHNR and FQNEAQ (reference sequence). The length of the CDR3 is 14 residues. The CDR3 coding sequence is TGTGCCAGCAGCTCCCCGCGGGGGCAAGAGACCCAGTACTTC. This translates into CASSSPRGQETQYF.

This clonotype was detected a few times. V usage is TRBV25-1 and J usage is TRBJ2-3, with D possibly being TRBD2 (6 bases). CDR1 is MGHDK and CDR2 is SYGVNS in the germline V gene. The CDR3 has 14 amino acids. The germline V and J ends were trimmed by 2 bases and 3 bases, with 9 bases remaining between them. CDR3 coding DNA: TGTGCCAGCAGTGAACGGAGGGAAACAGATACGCAGTATTTT. Translated, it gives CASSERRETDTQYF.

Only a few counts were recorded for this clonotype. This chain uses TRBV7-2 with TRBJ2-6, with 7 bases identical to TRBD1. The CDR3 has 16 amino acids. Germline V CDR1 and CDR2: SGHTA, FQGNSA. V shed 5 bases, J shed 1 base, and the junction held 5 bases outside the gene matches. The CDR3 loop reads CASSTKGASGANVLTF. CDR3 coding DNA: TGTGCCAGCAGCACCAAGGGGGCTTCTGGGGCCAACGTCCTGACTTTC.

This clonotype has at least ten counts. This sequence joins TRBV11-2 and TRBJ2-7; 8 nucleotides agree with TRBD2. CDR3 length: 12 amino acids. Unmatched junction bases numbered 4, after V lost 10 bases and J lost 2 bases. Germline V gene lookup returns CDR1 SGHAT and CDR2 FQNNGV. CDR3 nucleotides: TGTGCCATCGGGGGGGGGGCCTACGAGCAGTACTTC. This encodes CAIGGGAYEQYF.

This clonotype came up a few times. The gene calls are TRBV7-9 and TRBJ2-7; TRBD2 matches 11 bases. The germline gives CDR1 SEHNR, CDR2 FQNEAQ (reference sequence). V lost 5 bases to trimming and J lost 6 bases; unmatched junction nucleotides: 3. The CDR3 is 13 amino acids. The CDR3 spells CASSPGTSGEQYF. The CDR3 DNA is TGTGCCAGCAGCCCCGGGACTAGCGGCGAGCAGTACTTC. The full variable domain, in which reference TRBV7-9 and TRBJ2-7 provide the parts outside the CDR3, is DTGVSQNPRHKITKRGQNVTFRCDPISEHNRLYWYRQTLGQGPEFLTYFQNEAQLEKSRLLSDRFSAERPKGSFSTLEIQRTEQGDSAMYLCASSPGTSGEQYFGPGTRLTVT.

Concerning this clonotype: A much larger clone differs from this one at a single base, so this may be a read error. This chain uses TRBV6-2 or TRBV6-3 with TRBJ2-1; D may be TRBD2 (5 bases). Germline CDR1 reads MNHEY; CDR2 reads SVGEGT. This CDR3 is 16 amino acids long. The ends were cut back, 2 bases at V and 0 bases at J, with 11 bases in the middle. CDR3 protein: CASSYPIGSSYNEQFF. The DNA for the CDR3 is TGTGCCAGCAGTTACCCGATAGGGAGCTCCTACAATGAGCAGTTCTTC.

This clonotype has more than one count but fewer than ten. The chain employs TRBV20-1 and TRBJ2-1, with 15 nucleotides matching TRBD2. The CDR3 loop spans 15 amino acids. Germline-derived CDR1 and CDR2 are DFQATT and SNEGSKA (reference sequence). V dropped 5 bases and J dropped 8; count of bases not matched to a gene: 7. As DNA, the CDR3 is TGCAGTGCTTGGACTAGCGGGAGGGCCCTCGATGAGCAGTTCTTC. Translation gives CSAWTSGRALDEQFF.

Note on this clonotype: A much larger clonotype is one base distant, so this may be a read error. This chain connects TRBV6-2 or TRBV6-3 to TRBJ2-7; possibly TRBD2 for D (6 bases). Germline V lookup: CDR1 MNHEY, CDR2 SVGEGT. V was shortened by 10 bases and J by 7 bases, with 17 bases between the two germline ends. The CDR3 length is 12 residues. Written as DNA, the CDR3 is TGTGCCAACAGAGTCAACGGGGGTGAGCAGTACTTC. Protein sequence: CANRVNGGEQYF.

The chain carries TRBV9 and TRBJ2-1, with 11 bases fitting TRBD2. Germline values: CDR1 SGDLS, CDR2 YYNGEE. The CDR3 is 12 residues long. Trimming took 8 bases from V and 9 from J; bases not matched to a gene: 4. In DNA form, the CDR3 reads TGTGCCAGGTTAGCGGGAGGGTTTGAGCAGTTCTTC. This gives the protein CARLAGGFEQFF. The full variable domain, in which reference TRBV9 and TRBJ2-1 provide the parts outside the CDR3, is DSGVTQTPKHLITATGQRVTLRCSPRSGDLSVYWYQQSLDQGLQFLIQYYNGEERAKGNILERFSAQQFPDLHSELNLSSLELGDSALYFCARLAGGFEQFFGPGTRLTVL.

DNA of the CDR3: TGTGCCAGCAGTCATCCCGGCACCGGGGAGCTGTTTTTT. As protein: CASSHPGTGELFF. The rearrangement uses TRBV27 and TRBJ2-2, with unresolved D. The germline V and J ends were trimmed by 5 bases and 4 bases, with 8 bases remaining between them. This CDR3 has 13 residues. Germline CDR1 reads MNHEY; CDR2 reads SMNVEV (reference sequence).

The chain carries TRBV5-1 and TRBJ2-3; no clear D gene. V was cut by 6 bases and J by 0 bases, with 8 bases left in between. The CDR3 length is 13 residues. Germline assignment: CDR1 SGHRS and CDR2 YFSETQ. The CDR3 nucleotides are TGCGCCAGCACAACTACAAGCACAGATACGCAGTATTTT. Encoded protein: CASTTTSTDTQYF.

In this sample, this clonotype turned up once. The rearrangement uses TRBV12-5 and TRBJ1-1; D might be TRBD1 (6 bases). The V gene's germline CDR1 is LGHNT and CDR2 FRNRAP. The CDR3 sequence is 14 residues long. V was trimmed by 5 bases and J by 4 bases, leaving 14 bases between them. In DNA form, the CDR3 reads TGTGCTAGTGGTCCCGAACAGGGTTTCACTGAAGCTTTCTTT. As protein: CASGPEQGFTEAFF.

At least ten counts were recorded for this clonotype. This chain joins TRBV10-2 and TRBJ2-7; the match to TRBD1 covers 9 bases. Germline-derived CDR1 and CDR2 are WSHSY and SAAADI. Losses at the gene ends were 1 base for V and 3 bases for J; bases not matched to a gene: 4. The CDR3 extends over 15 amino acids. CDR3 in DNA: TGCGCCAGCAGTGAGTTTCCGGGACAGGGCTACGAGCAGTACTTC. As protein: CASSEFPGQGYEQYF.

This clonotype was counted a few times. This chain uses TRBV20-1 with TRBJ2-2, with TRBD2 matching 8 bases. The junction had 6 bases not matched to a gene; V was cut back by 3 bases and J by 0 bases. This CDR3 is built from 16 residues. The germline CDR1 and CDR2 sequences are DFQATT and SNEGSKA (reference sequence). CDR3: CSASGGAIANTGELFF. Here the CDR3 DNA reads TGCAGTGCTAGCGGGGGGGCAATCGCGAACACCGGGGAGCTGTTTTTT.